Each of the 16 T cell receptor beta chains below was sequenced from the same sample in a study of PD-L1 blockade in urothelial cancer. Time point in this sample: peripheral blood 6 weeks after treatment start. Generated by immunoSEQ multiplex PCR, the TCRdb table keeps only in-frame clones and is missing some. Among 50,000 or so clones listed, under 85% were seen once. Sequences were derived from PBMCs, sampled around atezolizumab (anti-PD-L1) treatment. These receptors were collected from a man aged 50 to 60 with urothelial cancer.

This clone was counted once. The V gene is TRBV9, the J gene TRBJ2-7; 7 bases are a match to TRBD2. CDR1 SGDLS and CDR2 YYNGEE come from the germline V gene. The CDR3 sequence is 13 residues long. Unmatched junction bases numbered 6, after V lost 4 bases and J lost 5 bases. CDR3 nucleotides: TGTGCCAGCAGCTTAGGTGGGGGGGACGAGCAGTACTTC. It is translated as CASSLGGGDEQYF.

V is TRBV7-8 and J is TRBJ2-2; 8 bases align to TRBD2. CDR1 is SGHVS and CDR2 is FQNEAQ in the germline V gene. The V and J ends lost 2 bases and 1 base, in that order; junction bases with no gene match: 6. The CDR3 sequence is 17 residues long. Here the CDR3 reads CASSLRSLAGNTGELFF. CDR3 coding DNA: TGTGCCAGCAGCTTAAGAAGTCTAGCGGGGAACACCGGGGAGCTGTTTTTT.

The V gene is TRBV6-5, the J gene TRBJ2-7; TRBD1 aligns across 8 bases. Germline CDR1 and CDR2: MNHEY and SVGAGI. J was trimmed by 2 bases and V by 10 bases; bases with no gene match: 7. The CDR3 spans 13 residues. CDR3 coding DNA: TGTGCCATCAGGGACAGGACAACCTACGAGCAGTACTTC. Its translation is CAIRDRTTYEQYF.

The chain has TRBV5-6 and TRBJ2-1, with 8 bases identical to TRBD2. Looked up from germline, CDR1 is SGHDT and CDR2 is YYEEEE. There are 15 residues in the CDR3. Losses at the gene ends were 0 bases for V and 4 bases for J; bases not matched to a gene: 3. CDR3 in DNA: TGTGCCAGCAGCTTGGCTCTAGCGGGTTACAATGAGCAGTTCTTC. Translating it yields CASSLALAGYNEQFF.

This chain uses TRBV19 with TRBJ2-1, with TRBD1 as a possible D gene (5 bases). This CDR3 has 15 amino acids. V was trimmed by 2 bases and J by 0 bases, leaving 8 bases between them. The V gene's germline CDR1 is LNHDA and CDR2 SQIVND (reference sequence). CDR3: CASSIQGLSYNEQFF. For the CDR3, the DNA is TGTGCCAGTAGTATACAGGGCCTCTCCTACAATGAGCAGTTCTTC.

The count of this clone is one. The chain employs TRBV6-1 and TRBJ1-5, with a possible D match to TRBD1 (5 bases). The CDR3 has 15 amino acids. Germline values: CDR1 MNHNS, CDR2 SASEGT. V shed 6 bases and J shed 7 bases, with 19 bases lying between them. Here the CDR3 reads CASRPFTDRQQPQHF. The CDR3 region has the DNA TGTGCCAGCAGGCCCTTCACCGACAGACAGCAGCCCCAGCATTTT.

This clone was recorded only once. V is TRBV14 and J is TRBJ2-2; TRBD1 aligns across 7 bases. Per the germline V gene, CDR1 is SGHDN and CDR2 is FVKESK. The CDR3 covers 13 residues. The junction had 0 bases not matched to a gene; V was cut back by 4 bases and J by 4 bases. CDR3 sequence (DNA): TGTGCCAGCAGCCGACAGGGCACCGGGGAGCTGTTTTTT. This codes for CASSRQGTGELFF. Full variable domain (remainder filled in from reference TRBV14 and TRBJ2-2): EAGVTQFPSHSVIEKGQTVTLRCDPISGHDNLYWYRRVMGKEIKFLLHFVKESKQDESGMPNNRFLAERTGGTYSTLKVQPAELEDSGVYFCASSRQGTGELFFGEGSRLTVL.

V is TRBV6-5 and J is TRBJ2-4; D not resolved. Germline V gene data show CDR1 as MNHEY and CDR2 as SVGAGI. The CDR3 extends over 11 amino acids. V lost 7 bases and J 5 bases, leaving 6 bases between the germline ends. This CDR3 reads CASTRENIQYF. Here the CDR3 DNA reads TGTGCCAGCACCCGGGAAAACATTCAGTACTTC.

This rearrangement joins TRBV5-6 to TRBJ2-7, with D maybe TRBD2 (5 bases). The germline V gene encodes CDR1 SGHDT and CDR2 YYEEEE. Trimming left V 0 bases short and J 6 bases short, with 10 bases between. The CDR3 has 13 amino acids. This CDR3 is CASSLGGIGEQYF. The DNA of the CDR3 is TGTGCCAGCAGCTTGGGAGGGATTGGCGAGCAGTACTTC.

The chain combines TRBV6-5 with TRBJ2-7; D not certain. Germline V gives CDR1 MNHEY, CDR2 SVGAGI. Trimming stripped 0 bases from V and 13 bases from J, with 16 bases between. CDR3 size: 13 residues. As DNA, the CDR3 is TGTGCCAGCAGTTACTCGTCCGGCCCCACACTATACTTC. Its protein product is CASSYSSGPTLYF.

The gene calls are TRBV15 and TRBJ2-2; maybe TRBD2 (6 bases). This CDR3 contains 13 residues. Trimming stripped 7 bases from V and 4 bases from J, with 10 bases between. The germline CDR1 and CDR2 sequences are LNHNV and YYDKDF (reference sequence). In DNA form, the CDR3 reads TGTGCCACCACCCGCGGGACCACCGGGGAGCTGTTTTTT. This gives the protein CATTRGTTGELFF.

This clone was detected only a few times. The genes are TRBV30 and TRBJ2-3, with D possibly matching TRBD2 (6 bases). The CDR3 contains 17 residues. From germline, CDR1 is GTSNPN and CDR2 SVGIG (reference sequence). V was clipped by 0 bases and J by 3 bases, with 19 bases between them. The CDR3 loop is CAWSVPPMGRFTDTQYF. In DNA form, the CDR3 reads TGTGCCTGGAGTGTACCCCCTATGGGGAGGTTTACAGATACGCAGTATTTT.

This chain joins TRBV18 and TRBJ1-6, with 7 bases fitting TRBD1. CDR3 length: 14 residues. Germline V gene data show CDR1 as KGHSH and CDR2 as LQKENI. After removal of 6 bases from V and 7 bases from J, the junction contained 6 bases not matched to a gene. The CDR3 here is CASSLDRKNSPLHF. In DNA, the CDR3 is TGTGCCAGCTCGCTGGACAGGAAGAATTCACCCCTCCACTTT. Looking up the rest from reference TRBV18 and TRBJ1-6 gives the full variable domain: NAGVMQNPRHLVRRRGQEARLRCSPMKGHSHVYWYRQLPEEGLKFMVYLQKENIIDESGMPKERFSAEFPKEGPSILRIQQVVRGDSAAYFCASSLDRKNSPLHFGNGTRLTVT.

The rearrangement links TRBV28 to TRBJ2-5, with a possible D match to TRBD1 (6 bases). The germline V gene encodes CDR1 MDHEN and CDR2 SYDVKM. The CDR3 has 13 residues. Between the trimmed V and J ends, which lost 4 bases and 0 bases, there was a span of 6 bases. The CDR3 loop is CASSWDNQETQYF. The CDR3 nucleotides are TGTGCCAGCAGTTGGGACAACCAAGAGACCCAGTACTTC.

This clone has at least ten counts. This sequence joins TRBV7-2 and TRBJ2-7; D is perhaps TRBD2 (6 bases). The V end lost 2 bases, the J end lost 7 bases, and 15 bases lay between the germline ends. The CDR3 is 14 residues long. Germline CDR1 and CDR2: SGHTA and FQGNSA. CDR3 sequence: CASSLSGVLREQYF. The CDR3 DNA sequence: TGTGCCAGCAGCTTATCGGGGGTTTTGAGGGAGCAGTACTTC.

This rearrangement joins TRBV11-2 to TRBJ1-2; maybe TRBD1 (6 bases). V was cut by 5 bases and J by 11 bases, with 15 bases left in between. This CDR3 spans 12 amino acids. Germline CDR1 is SGHAT and CDR2 is FQNNGV. The DNA of the CDR3 is TGTGCCAGCAGCGTAAACAGGGTTGGTTACACCTTC. This sequence encodes CASSVNRVGYTF.